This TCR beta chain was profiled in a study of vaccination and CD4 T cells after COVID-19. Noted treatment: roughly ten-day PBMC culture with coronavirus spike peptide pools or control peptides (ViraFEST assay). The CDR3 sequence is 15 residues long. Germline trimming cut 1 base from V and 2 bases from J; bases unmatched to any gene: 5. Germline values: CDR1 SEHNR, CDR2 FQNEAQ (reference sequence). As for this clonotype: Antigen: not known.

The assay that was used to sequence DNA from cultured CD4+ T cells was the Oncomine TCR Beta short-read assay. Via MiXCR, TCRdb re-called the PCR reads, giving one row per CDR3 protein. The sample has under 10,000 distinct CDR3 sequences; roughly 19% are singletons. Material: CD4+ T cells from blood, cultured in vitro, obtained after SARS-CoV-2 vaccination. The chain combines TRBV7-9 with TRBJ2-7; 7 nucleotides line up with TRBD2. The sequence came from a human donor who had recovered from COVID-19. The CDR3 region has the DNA TGTGCCAGCAGCTTAGGGGGGGGGTATCCCTACGAGCAGTACTTC. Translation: CASSLGGGYPYEQYF.